This TCR beta chain was documented in a study of spatial heterogeneity in lung cancer. The length of the CDR3 is 12 residues. Trimming left V 5 bases short and J 6 bases short, with 10 bases between. Details on this clonotype: As yet, its antigen is unknown.

Documented time point: sample taken at primary tumor resection. Samples were donated by 72 untreated early-stage non-small cell lung cancer patients. Whole RNA obtained from tumor, nontumor lung or frozen PBMC underwent sequencing without sorting. TCRdb processed the 5' RACE reads anew with MiXCR; each CDR3 protein has one entry. The sample records 15,000 to 20,000 distinct CDR3 sequences, roughly 6.5% being singletons. Findings and limits, study-wide: Mutation tallies in tumors tracked expanded intratumoral alpha and beta TCR counts.

The material was lung tumor tissue, obtained at surgery. This chain joins TRBV12-3 or TRBV12-4 and TRBJ1-1; D remains unclear. This sequence was found in a female donor with early-stage non-small cell lung cancer. The CDR3 here is CASSPDFAEAFF. DNA for the CDR3: TGTGCCAGCAGTCCTGATTTCGCTGAAGCTTTCTTT.